This T cell receptor (beta chain) came from a study of T-cell memory formation after mild COVID-19. One entry per CDR3 protein, called by TCRdb with MiXCR from the 5' RACE reads. Seen here are hundreds of thousands of distinct CDR3 sequences, over 15% observed once, and the top ten hold approximately 13%. The CDR3 runs to 14 residues. V was pared by 4 bases and J by 3 bases, with 13 bases between. Germline CDR1 SGHRS, CDR2 YFSETQ. The receptor comes from an adult woman who had mild COVID-19 (a few samples of this study predate the infection). Cell type and time point are not known. This chain links TRBV5-1 with TRBJ1-1; D possibly corresponds to TRBD1 (5 bases). Sequencing was performed on PBMCs or a T cell subset sorted from them (not recorded which). The CDR3 loop reads CASSQGTMDTEAFF. In DNA form, the CDR3 reads TGCGCCAGCAGCCAGGGCACAATGGACACTGAAGCTTTCTTT. The whole variable domain, remainder taken from reference TRBV5-1 and TRBJ1-1, is KAGVTQTPRYLIKTRGQQVTLSCSPISGHRSVSWYQQTPGQGLQFLFEYFSETQRNKGNFPGRFSGRQFSNSRSEMNVSTLELGDSALYLCASSQGTMDTEAFFGQGTRLTVV.